What follows are 32 T cell receptor beta chains derived from one specimen sequenced in a study of control samples from healthy donors and cancer patients. Libraries were prepared by immunoSEQ multiplex PCR; TCRdb keeps only in-frame clonotypes and omits some of them. The sample consists of 150,000 to 180,000 clones, about 94% of them appearing once. The source material was blood. Receptors originate from a man aged 35-49 years in good health.

This clone was seen only a few times. J is TRBJ2-7 and V is TRBV7-2; D might be TRBD1 (5 bases). V was trimmed by 4 bases and J by 0 bases, leaving 7 bases between them. The CDR3 extends over 13 amino acids. From germline, CDR1 is SGHTA and CDR2 FQGNSA. CDR3 loop: CASSWGPSYEQYF. CDR3 in DNA: TGTGCCAGCAGCTGGGGCCCCTCCTACGAGCAGTACTTC.

The chain is built from TRBV6-1 and TRBJ2-1, with no clear D. Germline assignment: CDR1 MNHNS and CDR2 SASEGT. CDR3 length: 16 residues. V lost 3 bases, J lost 3 bases, and 15 bases lay in between. CDR3 residues: CASSDPSRVLYNEQFF. CDR3 DNA: TGTGCCAGCAGTGATCCCTCACGGGTACTCTACAATGAGCAGTTCTTC.

The chain uses TRBV11-2 and TRBJ2-7, with 7 bases lining up with TRBD1. The CDR3 consists of 13 residues. Germline CDR1 reads SGHAT; CDR2 reads FQNNGV. With V trimmed by 5 bases and J by 6 bases, 7 bases remained unmatched. In nucleotides, the CDR3 is TGTGCCAGCAGCCGGGACAGTCTCCGCGAGCAGTACTTC. Its translation is CASSRDSLREQYF. Together with reference TRBV11-2 and TRBJ2-7, the CDR3 gives the full variable domain: EAGVAQSPRYKIIEKRQSVAFWCNPISGHATLYWYQQILGQGPKLLIQFQNNGVVDDSQLPKDRFSAERLKGVDSTLKIQPAKLEDSAVYLCASSRDSLREQYFGPGTRLTVT.

The rearrangement links TRBV19 to TRBJ2-1; 9 bases are a match to TRBD2. In germline, CDR1 is LNHDA, CDR2 SQIVND (reference sequence). The CDR3 is 15 amino acids. V gave up 3 bases and J gave up 13 bases; unmatched junction bases: 13. The CDR3 nucleotides read TGTGCCAGTAGTATTGGCGGGGGGGCCCTAGTTTTCCAGTTCTTC. As protein: CASSIGGGALVFQFF.

The rearrangement links TRBV5-5 to TRBJ2-5; TRBD1 agrees at 7 bases. The CDR3 loop spans 14 amino acids. The germline CDR1 and CDR2 sequences are SGHKS and YYEKEE (reference sequence). With 3 bases clipped from V and 0 bases from J, the junction kept 2 bases outside the gene matches. DNA of the CDR3: TGTGCCAGCAGCTGGGGACAGAACCAAGAGACCCAGTACTTC. This translates into CASSWGQNQETQYF.

The J gene is TRBJ2-7, the V gene TRBV27; D may match TRBD1 or TRBD2 (5 bases each). Germline CDR1 and CDR2: MNHEY and SMNVEV (reference sequence). CDR3 length: 14 amino acids. Trimming shortened V by 5 bases and J by 3 bases, and 14 bases separated the two germline ends. The CDR3 loop is CASSQIGGFYEQYF. The CDR3, as DNA: TGTGCCAGCAGTCAAATTGGGGGATTCTACGAGCAGTACTTC.

V usage is TRBV30 and J usage is TRBJ1-2, with 11 bases matching TRBD1. Germline V lookup: CDR1 GTSNPN, CDR2 SVGIG (reference sequence). The ends lost 2 bases at V and 8 bases at J; junction bases unmatched: 16. CDR3 size: 17 residues. In nucleotides, the CDR3 is TGTGCCTGGAGTTTCGGACAGGGGGCTCTAACAGCACTAGGCTACACCTTC. Protein sequence: CAWSFGQGALTALGYTF.

V and J are TRBV30 and TRBJ1-5; TRBD1 agrees at 9 bases. The junction had 3 bases not matched to a gene; V was cut back by 2 bases and J by 7 bases. Germline values: CDR1 GTSNPN, CDR2 SVGIG (reference sequence). The CDR3 extends over 13 amino acids. The CDR3 is CAWSLQGAQPQHF. The CDR3 DNA reads TGTGCCTGGAGTCTACAGGGGGCCCAGCCCCAGCATTTT.

V gene TRBV6-2 or TRBV6-3 combines with J gene TRBJ1-2; D not certain. V was clipped by 0 bases and J by 8 bases, with 10 bases between them. The V gene's germline CDR1 is MNHEY and CDR2 SVGEGT. The CDR3 has 13 amino acids. CDR3 nucleotide sequence: TGTGCCAGCAGTTACTCGAATCGGGTCGGCTACACCTTC. Amino acid sequence: CASSYSNRVGYTF.

The J gene is TRBJ1-3, the V gene TRBV9, with D tentatively TRBD1 (6 bases). V was shortened by 4 bases and J by 0 bases, with 11 bases between the two germline ends. Per germline, CDR1 SGDLS and CDR2 YYNGEE. The CDR3 runs 15 residues. The CDR3 loop is CASSPQGFSGNTIYF. The CDR3 bases are TGTGCCAGCAGCCCACAGGGTTTCTCTGGAAACACCATATATTTT.

This clone has only one observation. This sequence joins TRBV27 and TRBJ2-5; no clear D. Trimming cost V 2 bases and J 2 bases, with 12 bases left between them. The germline V gene encodes CDR1 MNHEY and CDR2 SMNVEV (reference sequence). The CDR3 runs 15 residues. As DNA, the CDR3 is TGTGCCAGCAGTTTAGGCAGTATGGGGCAAGAGACCCAGTACTTC. Its protein product is CASSLGSMGQETQYF.

The V and J genes are TRBV7-6 and TRBJ1-3, with TRBD1 matching over 7 bases. V trimming: 1 base; J trimming: 0 bases; junction bases outside the gene matches: 12. Germline V lookup: CDR1 SGHVS, CDR2 FNYEAQ. The CDR3 sequence is 19 residues long. The CDR3 DNA is TGTGCCAGCAGCTTAGGGGGGACAGCGGGTCCGTCCTCTGGAAACACCATATATTTT. Its protein product is CASSLGGTAGPSSGNTIYF.

The table lists this clone with a count of one. J is TRBJ1-2 and V is TRBV12-3 or TRBV12-4; D is perhaps TRBD1 (5 bases). This CDR3 is 13 amino acids long. With 2 bases removed from V and 4 bases from J, the gap between germline ends came to 8 bases. The CDR3 DNA reads TGTGCCAGCAGTTTACGGCAGGGCTATGGCTACACCTTC. Translated, it gives CASSLRQGYGYTF.

This chain links TRBV13 with TRBJ1-3, with D uncertain. The CDR3 runs to 17 residues. Trimming took 3 bases from V and 7 from J, leaving 22 bases between them. Germline values: CDR1 PRHDT, CDR2 FYEKMQ (reference sequence). The CDR3 nucleotides are TGTGCCAGCAGCTTGCCGGGAGTTATCGGAGGAGGGAACACCATATATTTT. Translated: CASSLPGVIGGGNTIYF.

The chain uses TRBV24-1 and TRBJ1-2; tentative D call: TRBD1 (6 bases). The CDR3 length is 14 residues. CDR1 is KGHDR and CDR2 is SFDVKD in the germline V gene. The ends were cut back, 4 bases at V and 4 bases at J, with 12 bases in the middle. The CDR3 DNA reads as TGTGCCACCAGTGACCCCCGGACAGCCTATGGCTACACCTTC. Protein product: CATSDPRTAYGYTF.

The chain employs TRBV18 and TRBJ2-4; D uncertain. V lost 0 bases to trimming and J lost 0 bases, with 6 bases between them. Germline V gene sequence: CDR1 KGHSH, CDR2 LQKENI. CDR3 length: 15 residues. CDR3 sequence (DNA): TGTGCCAGCTCACCACCGGAAGTAGCCAAAAACATTCAGTACTTC. This gives the protein CASSPPEVAKNIQYF.

The chain employs TRBV18 and TRBJ1-5; the D gene is possibly TRBD1 (5 bases). The CDR3 runs to 13 residues. Trimming removed 2 bases from V and 3 bases from J, with 5 bases in between. Germline V CDR1 and CDR2: KGHSH, LQKENI. The CDR3 region has the DNA TGTGCCAGCTCACCAGGGGCCAATCAGCCCCAGCATTTT. Translation gives CASSPGANQPQHF.

The gene calls are TRBV24-1 and TRBJ2-2, with TRBD2 as a possible D gene (6 bases). CDR1 and CDR2 (germline): KGHDR, SFDVKD. V was pared by 0 bases and J by 1 base, with 17 bases between. The CDR3 runs 19 residues. The CDR3 protein is CATSDLKDHDGRNTGELFF. The DNA of the CDR3 is TGTGCCACCAGTGATTTGAAGGACCACGACGGGAGGAACACCGGGGAGCTGTTTTTT.

As for this clone: This same CDR3 is encoded by further DNA sequences in the sample. This chain uses TRBV21-1 with TRBJ2-7; TRBD2 is the table's D call and was not checked against the DNA. TRBV21-1 is noted as a pseudogene. CDR3 length equals 15 residues. Here the CDR3 DNA reads TGTGCCAGTAGCAAATGCCGAGCGTTCTCCTACGAGCAGTACTTC. This translates into CASSKCRAFSYEQYF.

This clone was found once. The chain has TRBV4-2 and TRBJ1-5, with unresolved D. This CDR3 has 13 residues. Trimming cost V 0 bases and J 7 bases, with 7 bases left between them. Germline CDR1 LGHNA, CDR2 YNFKEQ. The CDR3 DNA sequence: TGTGCCAGCAGCCAAGAACAGACCCAGCCCCAGCATTTT. Its translation: CASSQEQTQPQHF.

The rearrangement joins TRBV10-3 to TRBJ1-1, with a possible D match to TRBD1 (6 bases). There are 14 residues in the CDR3. Trimming took off 5 bases at V and 4 bases at J, with 14 bases between the two ends. Looked up from germline, CDR1 is ENHRY and CDR2 is SYGVKD. The CDR3 region has the DNA TGTGCCATCAGTAGCAGGGGAGATGGCACTGAAGCTTTCTTT. It codes for CAISSRGDGTEAFF.

V usage is TRBV5-1 and J usage is TRBJ2-6, with D perhaps assigned TRBD1 or TRBD2 (6 bases each). Trimming pared 4 bases from V and 3 bases from J, leaving 20 bases between. Germline CDR1 reads SGHRS; CDR2 reads YFSETQ. The CDR3 length is 18 residues. The CDR3 coding sequence is TGCGCCAGCAGCGCCCAGGCGGGGACATTAATTGGGGCCAACGTCCTGACTTTC. It specifies CASSAQAGTLIGANVLTF.

The chain employs TRBV20-1 and TRBJ1-1; D is possibly TRBD1 (6 bases). This CDR3 spans 13 amino acids. Germline lookup yields CDR1 DFQATT and CDR2 SNEGSKA (reference sequence). Between the trimmed V and J ends, which lost 3 bases and 1 base, there was a span of 9 bases. The CDR3 sequence is CSASYRANTEAFF. Written as DNA, the CDR3 is TGCAGTGCTAGTTACAGGGCGAACACTGAAGCTTTCTTT.

The chain couples TRBV9 to TRBJ2-5, with D hard to call. Trimming cost V 2 bases and J 4 bases, with 12 bases left between them. Per the germline V gene, CDR1 is SGDLS and CDR2 is YYNGEE. The CDR3 spans 14 residues. The CDR3: CASSVTPLGETQYF. The DNA of the CDR3 is TGTGCCAGCAGCGTCACCCCCTTGGGAGAGACCCAGTACTTC.

The chain joins TRBV27 to TRBJ2-2; either TRBD1 or TRBD2 may fit D (5 bases each). V lost 2 bases, J lost 1 base, and 8 bases lay in between. Germline CDR1 MNHEY, CDR2 SMNVEV (reference sequence). This CDR3 region has 15 residues. The CDR3 region is CASSLLGGNTGELFF. CDR3 DNA sequence: TGTGCCAGCAGTTTACTTGGGGGGAACACCGGGGAGCTGTTTTTT.

The chain carries TRBV6-5 and TRBJ1-4; TRBD1 matches at 7 bases. CDR1 MNHEY and CDR2 SVGAGI come from the germline V gene. The CDR3 totals 15 residues. V dropped 4 bases and J dropped 10; count of bases not matched to a gene: 12. For the CDR3, the DNA is TGTGCCAGCAGTTCAACCGTTTCAGGGGGTGGAAAACTGTTTTTT. This translates into CASSSTVSGGGKLFF.

J is TRBJ1-1 and V is TRBV6-2 or TRBV6-3; no definite D call. V was trimmed by 5 bases and J by 0 bases, leaving 16 bases between them. The CDR3 is 16 residues long. Germline values: CDR1 MNHEY, CDR2 SVGEGT. CDR3 bases: TGTGCCAGCAGTGAGTCTTTCTTCGGGTTGAACACTGAAGCTTTCTTT. Translated, it gives CASSESFFGLNTEAFF.

This chain uses TRBV6-5 with TRBJ2-2, with TRBD1 matching over 10 bases. This CDR3 contains 15 residues. CDR1 MNHEY and CDR2 SVGAGI come from the germline V gene. The V and J ends lost 2 bases and 7 bases, in that order; junction bases with no gene match: 4. CDR3 DNA sequence: TGTGCCAGCAGTTACGGAGGGACAGGGGACGGGGAGCTGTTTTTT. This encodes CASSYGGTGDGELFF.

The rearrangement uses TRBV5-1 and TRBJ2-3, with a tentative D call TRBD1 (6 bases). V was pared by 3 bases and J by 3 bases, with 17 bases between. This CDR3 is built from 16 residues. Looked up from germline, CDR1 is SGHRS and CDR2 is YFSETQ. DNA for the CDR3: TGCGCCAGCAGCTCCTTGACAGGTGGAGGTACAGATACGCAGTATTTT. This codes for CASSSLTGGGTDTQYF.

This clone was detected once. The chain links TRBV11-2 to TRBJ1-1; 8 bases are a match to TRBD1. The CDR3 contains 14 residues. The J segment lost 3 bases and the V segment lost 6 bases, leaving 6 bases of the junction unmatched. Germline V gene sequence: CDR1 SGHAT, CDR2 FQNNGV. The CDR3 sequence is CASRQGVLDTEAFF. The CDR3 DNA is TGTGCCAGCAGACAGGGGGTATTGGACACTGAAGCTTTCTTT.

The chain carries TRBV18 and TRBJ2-1; TRBD2 matches at 10 bases. CDR1 and CDR2 from the germline V gene are KGHSH and LQKENI. There are 15 residues in the CDR3. V gave up 3 bases and J gave up 4 bases; unmatched junction bases: 3. CDR3 nucleotides: TGTGCCAGCTCACCTAGCGGGGGGCCTTACAATGAGCAGTTCTTC. It is translated as CASSPSGGPYNEQFF.

The chain has TRBV6-6 and TRBJ2-7; 10 positions match TRBD1. Germline-derived CDR1 and CDR2 are MNHNY and SVGAGI (reference sequence). With 2 bases clipped from V and 5 bases from J, the junction kept 9 bases outside the gene matches. This CDR3 comprises 16 residues. As DNA, the CDR3 is TGTGCCAGCAGTTACGTCATTGGGACAGGGGTCCACGAGCAGTACTTC. Translation gives CASSYVIGTGVHEQYF.